What follows are 23 T cell receptor beta chains derived from one specimen sequenced in a study of cytomegalovirus exposure and HLA in healthy donors. Here immunoSEQ multiplex PCR was the method, and the copy in TCRdb shows in-frame clones only, minus some. There are around 140,000 clones in the sample; about 94% occur only once, and over 1.5% lies in the top ten. Sequenced sample: PBMCs. Source of these receptors: a man between 18 and 35 years old in good health and CMV-seropositive.

V gene TRBV29-1 combines with J gene TRBJ2-2; D not certain. This CDR3 is built from 11 residues. CDR1 is SQVTM and CDR2 is ANQGSEA in the germline V gene. Here the CDR3 DNA reads TGCAGTGTAGATTACCGCGGGGAGCTGTTTTTT. Its protein product is CSVDYRGELFF.

V and J are TRBV28 and TRBJ1-2; 9 bases match TRBD1. CDR1 and CDR2 from the germline V gene are MDHEN and SYDVKM. The V segment lost 6 bases and the J segment 6 bases; nucleotides outside the gene matches: 8. CDR3 length: 14 residues. The CDR3 nucleotides read TGTGCCAGCAGCTCGGGACAGGGTTTGCATGGCTACACCTTC. Amino acid sequence: CASSSGQGLHGYTF.

In its sample, this clone was seen once. This sequence joins TRBV4-2 and TRBJ1-1; possible D gene TRBD1, 6 bases. The germline V gene has CDR1 LGHNA and CDR2 YNFKEQ. This CDR3 comprises 16 residues. Trimming took 4 bases from V and 0 from J, leaving 15 bases between them. The CDR3 region has the DNA TGTGCCAGCAGCCTAGGGGGAGGGGCTATGAACACTGAAGCTTTCTTT. Protein sequence: CASSLGGGAMNTEAFF.

The chain recombines TRBV6-1 with TRBJ2-7, with 12 bases that match TRBD2. Germline V gene data show CDR1 as MNHNS and CDR2 as SASEGT. Trimming at V came to 4 bases and at J to 3 bases, leaving 4 bases not matched to a gene. The CDR3 is made up of 15 amino acids. This chain's CDR3 is CASSGPTSGSYEQYF. The CDR3 nucleotides read TGTGCCAGCAGTGGCCCGACTAGCGGGAGCTACGAGCAGTACTTC.

The chain recombines TRBV19 with TRBJ1-1; TRBD1 agrees at 7 bases. CDR1 is LNHDA and CDR2 is SQIVND in the germline V gene (reference sequence). V gave up 3 bases and J gave up 3 bases; unmatched junction bases: 1. This CDR3 comprises 13 residues. For the CDR3, the DNA is TGTGCCAGTAGTATTACAGGGGACACTGAAGCTTTCTTT. Amino acid sequence: CASSITGDTEAFF.

The chain couples TRBV5-1 to TRBJ2-1; 7 nucleotides agree with TRBD2. The J segment lost 5 bases and the V segment lost 5 bases, leaving 7 bases of the junction unmatched. This CDR3 spans 14 amino acids. Germline values: CDR1 SGHRS, CDR2 YFSETQ. The CDR3 nucleotides are TGCGCCAGCAGAACCGGGACTACCAACAATGAGCAGTTCTTC. Translation: CASRTGTTNNEQFF.

The chain has TRBV28 and TRBJ1-1; tentative D call: TRBD1 (5 bases). Trimming pared 7 bases from V and 2 bases from J, leaving 17 bases between. The CDR3 contains 15 residues. CDR1 MDHEN and CDR2 SYDVKM come from the germline V gene. The CDR3 here is CASTDRGRSNTEAFF. In DNA, the CDR3 is TGTGCCAGCACGGACCGGGGGAGGAGTAACACTGAAGCTTTCTTT.

The V gene is TRBV30, the J gene TRBJ2-1; no clear D. The germline V gene encodes CDR1 GTSNPN and CDR2 SVGIG (reference sequence). The CDR3 runs 15 residues. With 2 bases removed from V and 0 bases from J, the gap between germline ends came to 11 bases. CDR3 coding DNA: TGTGCCTGGAGTTTAACTCAATACTCCTACAATGAGCAGTTCTTC. Its protein is CAWSLTQYSYNEQFF.

The chain carries TRBV28 and TRBJ2-6; perhaps TRBD1 as D (5 bases). From germline, CDR1 is MDHEN and CDR2 SYDVKM. This CDR3 region has 14 residues. The V and J ends lost 10 bases and 0 bases respectively, with 10 bases between them. In DNA form, the CDR3 reads TGTGCCACGGACACAAGCTCTGGGGCCAACGTCCTGACTTTC. As protein: CATDTSSGANVLTF.

This clone was seen more than once but under ten times. The rearrangement links TRBV10-3 to TRBJ1-2; tentative D call: TRBD1 (5 bases). Germline-derived CDR1 and CDR2 are ENHRY and SYGVKD. There are 13 residues in the CDR3. V was pared by 2 bases and J by 5 bases, with 9 bases between. The CDR3 reads CAISERGGYGYTF. The CDR3, as DNA: TGTGCCATCAGTGAGCGGGGGGGGTATGGCTACACCTTC.

This chain connects TRBV19 to TRBJ1-5; D perhaps matches TRBD1 (6 bases). Germline loops: CDR1 LNHDA, CDR2 SQIVND (reference sequence). This CDR3 has 13 residues. Trimming pared 3 bases from V and 5 bases from J, leaving 8 bases between. CDR3 in DNA: TGTGCCAGTAGTATGGGGACATATCAGCCCCAGCATTTT. Translating gives CASSMGTYQPQHF.

The rearrangement uses TRBV30 and TRBJ1-6, with 8 positions matching TRBD1. The V gene end was trimmed by 3 bases and the J gene end by 9 bases; junction bases not matched to a gene: 7. CDR3 length equals 14 residues. The V gene's germline CDR1 is GTSNPN and CDR2 SVGIG (reference sequence). CDR3 region: CAWSPGTGRSPLHF. The CDR3 bases are TGTGCCTGGAGCCCCGGGACAGGTCGTTCACCCCTCCACTTT.

The rearrangement joins TRBV5-1 to TRBJ1-1; D is ambiguous. The CDR3 consists of 16 residues. Trimming removed 0 bases from V and 6 bases from J, with 18 bases in between. Germline lookup yields CDR1 SGHRS and CDR2 YFSETQ. The CDR3 nucleotides read TGCGCCAGCAGCTTGGGCCCAGACGGAACAGTCGCTGAAGCTTTCTTT. Residues: CASSLGPDGTVAEAFF.

Only one count was recorded for this clone. The chain combines TRBV11-2 with TRBJ1-4; possibly TRBD1 for D (5 bases). Germline CDR1 and CDR2: SGHAT and FQNNGV. The CDR3 covers 18 residues. V was clipped by 3 bases and J by 0 bases, with 17 bases between them. Written as DNA, the CDR3 is TGTGCCAGCAGCTTCGGTATCGGGGGACCTGCAACTAATGAAAAACTGTTTTTT. It is translated as CASSFGIGGPATNEKLFF.

This chain uses TRBV6-5 with TRBJ2-1; 11 nucleotides agree with TRBD2. V was pared by 5 bases and J by 9 bases, with 9 bases of the junction left unmatched. Germline CDR1 is MNHEY and CDR2 is SVGAGI. The CDR3 totals 15 residues. CDR3 coding DNA: TGTGCCAGCAGTAAAATAGCGGGAGGGAGGGGTGAGCAGTTCTTC. This translates into CASSKIAGGRGEQFF.

This chain joins TRBV2 and TRBJ2-7, with 10 bases matching TRBD1. Germline CDR1 SNHLY, CDR2 FYNNEI. The CDR3 extends over 17 amino acids. Trimming at V came to 6 bases and at J to 4 bases, leaving 15 bases not matched to a gene. CDR3: CASSGLQDRGYPYEQYF. The CDR3 nucleotides read TGTGCCAGCAGCGGCCTTCAGGACAGGGGGTACCCTTACGAGCAGTACTTC.

This clone was seen only once. The chain has TRBV15 and TRBJ1-5; possible D gene TRBD1, 6 bases. There are 16 residues in the CDR3. Between the trimmed V and J ends, which lost 1 base and 5 bases, there was a span of 15 bases. Germline V lookup: CDR1 LNHNV, CDR2 YYDKDF (reference sequence). The CDR3 sequence is CATSRVPVRGYQPQHF. CDR3 in DNA: TGTGCCACCAGCAGAGTTCCTGTAAGGGGGTATCAGCCCCAGCATTTT.

The chain combines TRBV10-3 with TRBJ1-2, with TRBD1 matching over 8 bases. The CDR3 totals 14 residues. V was pared by 0 bases and J by 8 bases, with 5 bases of the junction left unmatched. Germline CDR1 and CDR2: ENHRY and SYGVKD. The CDR3 is CAISESQGARGYTF. The CDR3 DNA reads as TGTGCCATCAGTGAGTCTCAGGGGGCGCGAGGCTACACCTTC.

In nucleotides, the CDR3 is TGTGCCAGTCGGGCAGCGGGAGGCGGCGAGCAGTACTTC. Translation: CASRAAGGGEQYF. The chain links TRBV19 to TRBJ2-7, with 9 bases lining up with TRBD2. The ends lost 8 bases at V and 6 bases at J; junction bases unmatched: 8. The CDR3 totals 13 residues. The V gene's germline CDR1 is LNHDA and CDR2 SQIVND (reference sequence).

The gene calls are TRBV5-1 and TRBJ1-1; weak D call: TRBD1 (5 bases). V lost 6 bases and J lost 3, with 12 bases in between. The CDR3 loop spans 13 amino acids. The V gene's germline CDR1 is SGHRS and CDR2 YFSETQ. This CDR3 reads CASNLDSYTEAFF. DNA for the CDR3: TGCGCCAGCAACCTAGACAGCTACACTGAAGCTTTCTTT.

This clone showed up just a few times. V usage is TRBV7-2 and J usage is TRBJ2-7; the D is unclear. The CDR3 runs to 12 residues. V lost 5 bases to trimming and J lost 4 bases, with 9 bases between them. CDR1 SGHTA and CDR2 FQGNSA come from the germline V gene. The CDR3 region is CASSPSLYEQYF. The CDR3 DNA reads as TGTGCCAGCAGCCCCTCGCTATACGAGCAGTACTTC.

This chain connects TRBV4-1 to TRBJ2-7, with TRBD2 matching over 8 bases. CDR1 and CDR2 from the germline V gene are MGHRA and YSYEKL. The CDR3 has 16 residues. V was clipped by 0 bases and J by 3 bases; unmatched bases: 7. DNA of the CDR3: TGCGCCAGCAGCCAAGATCGGACTAGCTGGAGCTACGAGCAGTACTTC. This sequence encodes CASSQDRTSWSYEQYF.

V usage is TRBV5-4 and J usage is TRBJ2-3; possibly TRBD2 for D (6 bases). The CDR3 loop spans 14 amino acids. With 4 bases removed from V and 0 bases from J, the gap between germline ends came to 9 bases. From germline, CDR1 is SGHNT and CDR2 YYREEE (reference sequence). The CDR3 reads CASSVGTSTDTQYF. The CDR3 nucleotides are TGTGCCAGCAGCGTGGGGACTAGCACAGATACGCAGTATTTT.